What follows describes a single T cell receptor beta chain. This clone was observed at least ten times. Its specific antigen is unknown. The input lacks base qualities; no much larger clone sits a single base away. CDR1 and CDR2, looked up from the germline V gene, are MDHEN and SYDVKM. The CDR3 measures 16 amino acids from cysteine to phenylalanine. Left in the record is the CDR3 DNA by itself, 48 bases read in frame from the first base. A distance of 16 bases separates the germline ends of V and J, which lose 3 bases and 1 base respectively. The entry originates in a study of shared clonotypes between healthy human individuals (dated by TCRdb to 2018 to 2020). Some background on the complete study: The cohort included three men and a couple of women between 18 and 49 years of age. Per donor, three plates each were used for CD4 naive and CD4 memory, two for CD8 naive, and one for CD8 memory. To estimate repertoire size and how much clonotype sharing occurs between individuals, the study deeply sequenced the blood TCR repertoires of about 5 healthy adults. Libraries were prepared and TCR repertoires were sequenced by different laboratories using diverse techniques, in order to increase sequencing depth and limit assay-specific biases. Leukapheresis yielded between about 0.85 and 9 billion PBMCs per donor. What the work shows at the level of the full study, not this receptor alone: Incomplete sequencing was indicated by rarefaction of sorted-subset datasets, despite the large sequencing depth. Naive subsets generally had larger estimated clonotype richness than memory subsets did. Sharing across a handful of donors was observed for approximately 5% of naive CD4, 3% to 3.5% of naive CD8, 2% to 2.5% of memory CD4, and around 0.44% of memory CD8 clonotypes. The genetic and exposure-history diversity represented was limited by the small number of donors. Pairwise subsampling indicated that sequencing depth was expected to affect the degree of clonotype sharing among donors. Compared with non-shared clonotypes, the clonotypes found in all four sorted-subset donors had higher generation probabilities. Sampling was restricted to blood, and TCR repertoires in tissue are likely to differ from TCR repertoires in blood.

The donors were healthy, HIV-negative adults who had no recently reported acute infections or vaccinations. All donors were Caucasian adults living in Nashville, Tennessee, USA. CD4+ T cells were enriched through magnetic negative selection, after which naive cells were positively selected on CD45RA and the remaining negative fraction served as the memory subset. After blood collection by leukapheresis, PBMCs were isolated using Ficoll-Histopaque density gradient centrifugation and then cryopreserved in the vapor phase of liquid nitrogen. Purity and quantity of every magnetically sorted T cell population were checked by analytical flow cytometry. Each sorted fraction had its genomic DNA isolated and then quantified by UV absorbance on a Nanodrop 2000c. TCR CDR3 regions were amplified from genomic DNA by multiplex PCR using the deep immunoSEQ assay. Extracted genomic DNA from each cell subset was spread evenly across all wells of several immunoSEQ 96-well plates, with each plate serving as a replicate. Each replicate PCR for sorted subsets received around 0.2 ug genomic DNA, equal to tens of thousands of T cell genomes. The purified libraries were quantified using a Qubit 3.0 fluorometer, sized with a Bioanalyzer 2100, and then quantified again using the KAPA Library Quantification kit. Every immunoSEQ 96-well plate was sequenced on a dedicated single-read 150-cycle Illumina NextSeq 550 flow cell. Under the source paper's analysis protocol: Because the immunoSEQ output included only junctional sequences and no quality scores, the filtering could not be the same as the filtering used for full-length reads. Sequences were annotated with PyIR, a Python wrapper for IgBLAST v1.9, using IMGT germline references to assign V/J genes and CDR3. Any read was removed if the V/J assignment was weak (E-value above 1e-6), the CDR3 was missing, or the read contained stop codons, out-of-frame junctions, or ambiguous translated residues. A V3J clonotype was defined by an identical inferred V gene, J gene, and CDR3 amino acid sequence. To compute the percentage overlap between repertoires, the number of shared unique clonotypes was divided by the size of the smaller repertoire. Richness of each repertoire was evaluated using RTK rarefaction, the Chao1 estimator, and Recon v2.1 estimates of unobserved clonotypes. For all TCRbeta clonotypes obtained by the gDNA method from a handful of donors, generation probabilities were computed with OLGA. In TCRdb, the immuneACCESS table is reduced to in-frame sequences with V and J assigned. These tables do not hold every clone; where another copy was compared, an unresolved V gene accounts for under half, and the others remain unexplained. V and J calls and clone size are copied from that table; D and trimming were computed from the DNA. The sample records roughly 1,000,000 clones, about four fifths of which are singletons. The top ten clones comprise roughly 0.61% of the sample.

The sequenced sample was memory CD4+ T cells from PBMCs. The intended sense of this specimen's cell subset or site label: CD45RA-negative fraction. The chain uses TRBV28 and TRBJ2-7; the D call is possibly TRBD1 or TRBD2, each sharing 7 bases. The sequence was collected from a man younger than 35 in good health. Some clones in this sample may be carry-over from other donors' samples. CDR3 sequence: CASSFGGTANSYEQYF. Read as DNA, the sequence is TGTGCCAGCAGTTTCGGGGGGACAGCAAATTCCTACGAGCAGTACTTC.